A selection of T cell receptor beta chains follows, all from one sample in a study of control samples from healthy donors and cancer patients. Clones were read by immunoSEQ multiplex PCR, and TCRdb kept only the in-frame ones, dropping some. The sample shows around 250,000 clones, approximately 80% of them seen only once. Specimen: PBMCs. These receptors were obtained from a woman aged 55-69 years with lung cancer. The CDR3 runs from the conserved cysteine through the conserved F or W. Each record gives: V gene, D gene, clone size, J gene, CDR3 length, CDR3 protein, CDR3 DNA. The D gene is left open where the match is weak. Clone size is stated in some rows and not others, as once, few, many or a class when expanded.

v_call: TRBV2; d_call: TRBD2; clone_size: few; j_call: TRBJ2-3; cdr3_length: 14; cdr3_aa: CASRLAGPTDTQYF; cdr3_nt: TGTGCCAGCAGACTAGCGGGGCCAACAGATACGCAGTATTTT
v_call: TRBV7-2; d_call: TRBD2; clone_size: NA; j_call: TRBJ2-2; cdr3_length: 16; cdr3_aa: CASSQRGGPSTGELFF; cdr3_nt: TGTGCCAGCAGCCAACGCGGGGGGCCTAGCACCGGGGAGCTGTTTTTT
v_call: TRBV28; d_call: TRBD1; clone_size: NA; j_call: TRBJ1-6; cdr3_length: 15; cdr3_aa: CASIQGGSPVSPLHF; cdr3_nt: TGTGCCAGCATTCAAGGGGGCAGTCCTGTCTCACCCCTCCACTTT
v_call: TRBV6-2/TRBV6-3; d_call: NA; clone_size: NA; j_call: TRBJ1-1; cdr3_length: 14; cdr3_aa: CASSQQGGNTEAFF; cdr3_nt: TGTGCCAGCAGCCAACAGGGTGGGAACACTGAAGCTTTCTTT
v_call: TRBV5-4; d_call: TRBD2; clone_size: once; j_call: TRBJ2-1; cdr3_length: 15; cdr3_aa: CASSLNSGTYNEQFF; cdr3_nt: TGTGCCAGCAGCTTGAATAGCGGGACCTACAATGAGCAGTTCTTC
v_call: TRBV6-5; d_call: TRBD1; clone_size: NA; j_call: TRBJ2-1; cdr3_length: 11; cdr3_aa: CASSPDREQFF; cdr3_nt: TGTGCCAGCAGTCCGGACAGGGAGCAGTTCTTC
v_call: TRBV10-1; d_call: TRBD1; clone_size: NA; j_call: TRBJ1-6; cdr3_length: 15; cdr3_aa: CASSEETGVNSPLHF; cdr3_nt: TGCGCCAGCAGTGAGGAGACAGGGGTTAATTCACCCCTCCACTTT
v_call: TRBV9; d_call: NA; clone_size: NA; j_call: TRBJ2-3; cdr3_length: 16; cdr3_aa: CASSVGAGVGVDTQYF; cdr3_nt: TGTGCCAGCAGCGTAGGTGCTGGCGTAGGGGTCGATACGCAGTATTTT
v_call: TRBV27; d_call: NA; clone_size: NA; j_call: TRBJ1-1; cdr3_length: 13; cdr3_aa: CASSLSANTEAFF; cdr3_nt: TGTGCCAGCAGTTTATCGGCGAACACTGAAGCTTTCTTT
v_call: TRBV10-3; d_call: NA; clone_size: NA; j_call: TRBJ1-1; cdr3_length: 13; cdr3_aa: CAISGTGNTEAFF; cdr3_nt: TGTGCCATCAGTGGGACGGGGAACACTGAAGCTTTCTTT
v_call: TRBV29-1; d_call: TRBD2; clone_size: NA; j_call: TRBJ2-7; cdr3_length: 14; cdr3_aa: CSVSGTSGNYEQYF; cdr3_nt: TGCAGCGTCAGCGGGACTAGCGGGAACTACGAGCAGTACTTC
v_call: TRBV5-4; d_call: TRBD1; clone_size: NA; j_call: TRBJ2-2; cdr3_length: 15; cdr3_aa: CASSWGQGANGELFF; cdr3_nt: TGTGCCAGCAGCTGGGGGCAGGGGGCAAATGGGGAGCTGTTTTTT
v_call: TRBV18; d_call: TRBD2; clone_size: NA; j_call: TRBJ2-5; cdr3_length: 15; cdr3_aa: CASSPTSGAQETQYF; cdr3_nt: TGTGCCAGCTCCCCTACTAGCGGGGCCCAAGAGACCCAGTACTTC
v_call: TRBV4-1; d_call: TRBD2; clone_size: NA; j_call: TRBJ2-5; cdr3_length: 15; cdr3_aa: CASSQQGLAGRITYF; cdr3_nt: TGCGCCAGCAGCCAGCAGGGACTAGCGGGGCGGATAACGTACTTC
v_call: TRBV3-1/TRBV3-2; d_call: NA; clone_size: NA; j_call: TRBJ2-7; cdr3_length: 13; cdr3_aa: CASSQVGFAEQYF; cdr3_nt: TGTGCCAGCAGCCAAGTCGGATTTGCTGAGCAGTACTTC
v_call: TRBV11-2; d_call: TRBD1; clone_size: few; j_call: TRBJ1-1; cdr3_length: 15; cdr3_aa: CASSHPTGVNTEAFF; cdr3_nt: TGTGCCAGCAGCCACCCGACAGGGGTCAACACTGAAGCTTTCTTT
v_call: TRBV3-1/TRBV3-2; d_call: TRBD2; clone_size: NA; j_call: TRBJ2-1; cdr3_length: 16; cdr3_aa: CASSLEGTRGTHEQFF; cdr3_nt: TGTGCCAGCAGCCTAGAGGGGACTAGGGGTACTCATGAGCAGTTCTTC
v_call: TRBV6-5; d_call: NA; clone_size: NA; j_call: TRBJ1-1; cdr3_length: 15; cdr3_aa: CASSYGVGANTEAFF; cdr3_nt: TGTGCCAGCAGTTACGGAGTAGGGGCGAACACTGAAGCTTTCTTT
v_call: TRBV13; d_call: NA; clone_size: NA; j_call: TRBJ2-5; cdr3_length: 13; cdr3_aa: CASSPRGFETQYF; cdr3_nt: TGTGCCAGCAGCCCCCGGGGGTTTGAGACCCAGTACTTC